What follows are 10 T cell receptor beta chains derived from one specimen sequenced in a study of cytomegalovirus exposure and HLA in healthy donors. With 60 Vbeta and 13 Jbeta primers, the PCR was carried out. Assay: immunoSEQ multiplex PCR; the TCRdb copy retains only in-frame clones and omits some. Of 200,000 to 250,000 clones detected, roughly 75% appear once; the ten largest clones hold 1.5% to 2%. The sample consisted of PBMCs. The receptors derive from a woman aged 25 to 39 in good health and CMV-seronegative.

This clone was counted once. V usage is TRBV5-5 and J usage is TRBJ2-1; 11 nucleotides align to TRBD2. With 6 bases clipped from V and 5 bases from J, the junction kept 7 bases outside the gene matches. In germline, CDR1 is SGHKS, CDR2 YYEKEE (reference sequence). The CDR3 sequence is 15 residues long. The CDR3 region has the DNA TGTGCCAGCACCGAGACTAGCGGGACCAACAATGAGCAGTTCTTC. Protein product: CASTETSGTNNEQFF.

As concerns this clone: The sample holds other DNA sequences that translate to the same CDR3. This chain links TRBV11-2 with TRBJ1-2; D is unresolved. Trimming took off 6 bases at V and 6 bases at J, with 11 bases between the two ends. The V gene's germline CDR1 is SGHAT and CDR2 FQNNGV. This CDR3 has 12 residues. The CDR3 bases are TGTGCCAGCAGTTTATGGGGAGATGGCTACACCTTC. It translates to CASSLWGDGYTF.

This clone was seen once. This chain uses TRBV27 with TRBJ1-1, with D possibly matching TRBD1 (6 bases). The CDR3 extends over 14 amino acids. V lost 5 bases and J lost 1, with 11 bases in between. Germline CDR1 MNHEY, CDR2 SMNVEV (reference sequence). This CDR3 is CASSPRGGNTEAFF. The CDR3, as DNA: TGTGCCAGCAGTCCCAGGGGTGGGAACACTGAAGCTTTCTTT.

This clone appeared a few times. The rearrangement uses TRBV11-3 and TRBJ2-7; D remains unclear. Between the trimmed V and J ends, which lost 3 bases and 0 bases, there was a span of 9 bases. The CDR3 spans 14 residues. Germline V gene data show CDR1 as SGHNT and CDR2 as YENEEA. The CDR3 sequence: CASSLSGSSYEQYF. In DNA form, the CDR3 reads TGTGCCAGCAGCTTGAGTGGTAGCTCCTACGAGCAGTACTTC.

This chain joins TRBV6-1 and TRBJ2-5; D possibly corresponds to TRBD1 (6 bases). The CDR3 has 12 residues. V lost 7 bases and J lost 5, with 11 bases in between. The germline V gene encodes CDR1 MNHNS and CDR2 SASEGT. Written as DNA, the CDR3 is TGTGCCAGCATGACAGGCCGGGAGACCCAGTACTTC. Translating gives CASMTGRETQYF.

The CDR3 reads CASSVGNQPQHF. CDR3 DNA: TGTGCCAGCAGTGTCGGGAATCAGCCCCAGCATTTT. The genes are TRBV2 and TRBJ1-5; D unresolved. The CDR3 consists of 12 residues. CDR1 SNHLY and CDR2 FYNNEI come from the germline V gene. Deletions cut 4 bases from V and 4 bases from J, with 5 bases between. The entire variable domain, with the rest obtained from reference TRBV2 and TRBJ1-5, is as follows: EPEVTQTPSHQVTQMGQEVILRCVPISNHLYFYWYRQILGQKVEFLVSFYNNEISEKSEIFDDQFSVERPDGSNFTLKIRSTKLEDSAMYFCASSVGNQPQHFGDGTRLSIL.

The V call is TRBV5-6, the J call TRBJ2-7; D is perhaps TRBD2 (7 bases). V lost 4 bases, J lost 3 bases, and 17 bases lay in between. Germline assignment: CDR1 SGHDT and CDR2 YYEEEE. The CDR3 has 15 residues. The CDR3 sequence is CASSRGATLGYEQYF. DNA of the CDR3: TGTGCCAGCAGCCGGGGGGCCACCCTGGGCTACGAGCAGTACTTC. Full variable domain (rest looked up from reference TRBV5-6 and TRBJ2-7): DAGVTQSPTHLIKTRGQQVTLRCSPKSGHDTVSWYQQALGQGPQFIFQYYEEEERQRGNFPDRFSGHQFPNYSSELNVNALLLGDSALYLCASSRGATLGYEQYFGPGTRLTVT.

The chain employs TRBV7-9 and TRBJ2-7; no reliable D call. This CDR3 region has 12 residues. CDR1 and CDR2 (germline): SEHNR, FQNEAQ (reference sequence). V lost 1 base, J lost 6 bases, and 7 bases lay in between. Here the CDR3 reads CASSLDVGEQYF. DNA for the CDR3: TGTGCCAGCAGCTTAGACGTCGGCGAGCAGTACTTC.

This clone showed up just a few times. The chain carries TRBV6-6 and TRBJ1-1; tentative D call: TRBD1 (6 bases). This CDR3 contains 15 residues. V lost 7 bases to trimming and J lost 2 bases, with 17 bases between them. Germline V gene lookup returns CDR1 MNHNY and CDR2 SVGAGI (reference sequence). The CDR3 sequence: CASTSAPGHNTEAFF. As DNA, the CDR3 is TGTGCCAGCACTTCAGCGCCGGGACACAACACTGAAGCTTTCTTT.

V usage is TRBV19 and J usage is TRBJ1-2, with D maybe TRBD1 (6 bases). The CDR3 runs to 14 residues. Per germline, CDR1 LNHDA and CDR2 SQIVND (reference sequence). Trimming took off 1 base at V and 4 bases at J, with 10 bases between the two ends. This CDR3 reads CASSIGGQIYGYTF. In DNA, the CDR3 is TGTGCCAGTAGTATAGGGGGACAAATCTATGGCTACACCTTC.